This T cell receptor (beta chain) was documented in a study of T cell repertoires in cytomegalovirus infection. Study-wide findings and caveats: The study found HLA-C-restricted CMV-specific TCR beta clonotypes dominating the ex vivo response.

Per the germline V gene, CDR1 is SGHAT and CDR2 is FQNNGV. The CDR3 spans 13 residues. J was trimmed by 3 bases and V by 6 bases; bases with no gene match: 4. This clonotype showed up many times. The antigen remains unidentified. Each CDR3 protein gets one entry after TCRdb re-called the reads with MiXCR. The data hold around 350,000 distinct CDR3 sequences, with roughly 20% observed a single time. Source material: PBMCs. The clonotype originates from a human donor in good health (CMV status not recorded). Some clones in this sample may be carry-over from other donors' samples. The J gene is TRBJ1-2, the V gene TRBV11-2; 7 bases align to TRBD1. The CDR3 DNA reads as TGTGCCAGCAGTCCAACAGGGGACTATGGCTACACCTTC. It is translated as CASSPTGDYGYTF.